This is a list of T cell receptor beta chains from one sample in a study of T cell repertoires in aging, cancer and after chemotherapy. In TCRdb, the multiplex PCR reads were re-called with MiXCR into one record per CDR3 protein. Of some 1,300 distinct CDR3 sequences in the sample, approximately 24% were seen once. Sequencing input: blood. These TCRs come from a human donor with a solid tumor. CDR3s include the opening cysteine and the closing phenylalanine or tryptophan. A D gene is named only where the DNA matches it firmly. Expanded clones get a size class; other rows say once, few or many, or leave the size out.

TRBV7-2	TRBJ1-1	-	-	CASSLGGGGNTEAFF	TGTGCCAGCAGCTTAGGAGGCGGCGGGAACACGGAAGCTTTCTTT
TRBV20-1	TRBJ2-2	-	few	CSASGLGGSGELFF	TGCAGTGCTTCCGGGCTAGGGGGTTCCGGGGAGCTGTTTTTT
TRBV19	TRBJ1-5	-	-	CASSIGVGARGNQPQHF	TGTGCCAGTAGTATAGGAGTGGGGGCAAGAGGAAATCAGCCCCAGCATTTT
TRBV14	TRBJ2-7	TRBD1	-	CASSQKLSWTGKIDEQYF	TGTGCCAGCAGCCAAAAACTTTCTTGGACAGGGAAAATAGACGAGCAGTACTTC
TRBV20-1	TRBJ2-7	-	medium-sized	CSARAVGVDEQYF	TGCAGTGCTAGAGCCGTAGGGGTGGACGAGCAGTACTTC
TRBV7-9	TRBJ1-2	-	medium-sized	CASSLEANYGYTF	TGTGCCAGCAGCTTAGAAGCTAACTATGGCTACACCTTC
TRBV7-9	TRBJ2-5	TRBD1	medium-sized	CASSSNLQGAETQYF	TGTGCCAGCAGCTCGAACCTACAGGGGGCTGAGACCCAGTACTTC
TRBV28	TRBJ1-2	-	few	CASSPGGSFRANYGYTF	TGTGCCAGCAGCCCCGGGGGGTCTTTCCGGGCTAACTATGGCTACACCTTC
TRBV18	TRBJ1-5	-	-	CASSPQRTRGSNQPQHF	TGTGCCAGCTCACCTCAGAGGACCCGGGGGAGCAATCAGCCCCAGCATTTT
TRBV19	TRBJ1-2	TRBD1	-	CASQPGQGVFWGYTF	TGTGCCAGTCAACCGGGACAGGGGGTGTTCTGGGGCTACACCTTC
TRBV20-1	TRBJ2-1	TRBD2	medium-sized	CSARDPGLASYNEQFF	TGCAGTGCTAGAGACCCTGGACTAGCGAGCTACAATGAGCAGTTCTTC
TRBV24-1	TRBJ2-5	TRBD1	medium-sized	CATAQGPTETQYF	TGTGCCACAGCACAGGGGCCAACGGAGACCCAGTACTTC
TRBV20-1	TRBJ2-4	-	medium-sized	CSADPRAGGTPLAGNIQYF	TGCAGTGCTGACCCTCGGGCAGGAGGGACCCCCTTAGCCGGAAACATTCAGTACTTC
TRBV5-5	TRBJ2-3	TRBD1	large	CASSQDRVADTQYF	TGTGCCAGCAGCCAGGACAGGGTCGCAGATACGCAGTATTTT